These 8 T cell receptor beta chains originate from one sample sequenced in a study of CD8+ T cells in alopecia areata. Extracted RNA was reverse transcribed, and the resulting cDNA served as sequencing template. Using immunoSEQ multiplex PCR, the repertoire was profiled, and TCRdb retains in-frame clones only, with some absent. The sample consists of hundreds of thousands of clones, under 70% of them appearing once. The specimen was CD4+ T cells sorted from blood, collected at week 0. The receptors were sampled from a human donor with alopecia areata.

This chain connects TRBV30 to TRBJ1-3; 7 bases map to TRBD1. Per germline, CDR1 GTSNPN and CDR2 SVGIG (reference sequence). The CDR3 extends over 12 amino acids. The ends lost 4 bases at V and 4 bases at J; junction bases unmatched: 1. Written as DNA, the CDR3 is TGTGCCTGGACGGACAGGGGAAACACCATATATTTT. The encoded protein is CAWTDRGNTIYF.

This chain links TRBV7-9 with TRBJ1-6, with 7 bases fitting TRBD1. Trimming removed 5 bases from V and 6 bases from J; junction bases left unmatched: 4. CDR1 and CDR2 from the germline V gene are SEHNR and FQNEAQ (reference sequence). The CDR3 runs to 14 residues. The CDR3 nucleotides are TGTGCCAGCAGCGGGGGACAGATTAATTCACCCCTCCACTTT. This translates into CASSGGQINSPLHF.

The chain couples TRBV4-3 to TRBJ2-3, with D possibly TRBD2 on 6 matching bases. In germline, CDR1 is LGHNA, CDR2 YSLEER. Trimming removed 4 bases from V and 3 bases from J, with 14 bases in between. The CDR3 covers 15 residues. The CDR3 DNA is TGCGCCAGCAGCCTCGCCGGGGGAACTACAGATACGCAGTATTTT. This codes for CASSLAGGTTDTQYF.

About this clone itself: This sample also contains other DNA sequences that code for the same CDR3. The chain combines TRBV5-1 with TRBJ2-1; D uncertain. The germline V gene has CDR1 SGHRS and CDR2 YFSETQ. CDR3 length equals 13 residues. The V and J ends lost 0 bases and 4 bases respectively, with 5 bases between them. The CDR3 here is CASSLGQYNEQFF. CDR3 nucleotide sequence: TGCGCCAGCAGCTTGGGTCAGTACAATGAGCAGTTCTTC.

The chain employs TRBV7-8 and TRBJ1-2; TRBD1 might be the D (5 bases). The V gene lost 1 base and the J gene lost 0 bases, with 9 bases spanning the gap. The CDR3 loop spans 15 amino acids. CDR1 is SGHVS and CDR2 is FQNEAQ in the germline V gene. CDR3 loop: CASSLVGGSNYGYTF. CDR3 bases: TGTGCCAGCAGCTTAGTTGGGGGATCTAACTATGGCTACACCTTC.

The gene calls are TRBV25-1 and TRBJ2-6; no clear D. This CDR3 comprises 13 residues. V lost 8 bases to trimming and J lost 0 bases, with 5 bases between them. Germline V gives CDR1 MGHDK, CDR2 SYGVNS. This CDR3 is CASSDSGANVLTF. The CDR3 DNA is TGTGCCAGCTCTGACTCTGGGGCCAACGTCCTGACTTTC.

This chain links TRBV5-6 with TRBJ2-1; 10 bases match TRBD2. Germline CDR1 SGHDT, CDR2 YYEEEE. The CDR3 runs to 16 residues. Losses at the gene ends were 0 bases for V and 3 bases for J; bases not matched to a gene: 3. CDR3 nucleotide sequence: TGTGCCAGCAGCTTGGAGGGGACTAGCGACTACAATGAGCAGTTCTTC. The encoded protein is CASSLEGTSDYNEQFF.

The V gene is TRBV5-1, the J gene TRBJ1-2, with D unresolved. Germline V lookup: CDR1 SGHRS, CDR2 YFSETQ. V was pared by 3 bases and J by 4 bases, with 13 bases between. This CDR3 is 14 amino acids long. As DNA, the CDR3 is TGCGCCAGCAGCTCTTCATCCGCCCTCTATGGCTACACCTTC. Translation: CASSSSSALYGYTF. Full variable domain (rest looked up from reference TRBV5-1 and TRBJ1-2): KAGVTQTPRYLIKTRGQQVTLSCSPISGHRSVSWYQQTPGQGLQFLFEYFSETQRNKGNFPGRFSGRQFSNSRSEMNVSTLELGDSALYLCASSSSSALYGYTFGSGTRLTVV.